The next 30 T cell receptor beta chains were all read from a single sample in a study of PD-1 blockade in mismatch repair-deficient tumors. Sequencing used immunoSEQ multiplex PCR; TCRdb keeps in-frame clones, though not all of them. Among tens of thousands of clones listed, 78% were seen once. The sample here was peripheral blood, taken 2 weeks after starting pembrolizumab. Source of these receptors: an adult with mismatch repair-deficient cancer.

The rearrangement joins TRBV19 to TRBJ1-1; unclear D gene. The V and J ends lost 2 bases and 1 base respectively, with 5 bases between them. Germline V gene sequence: CDR1 LNHDA, CDR2 SQIVND (reference sequence). The CDR3 has 13 residues. The CDR3 is CASSISQNTEAFF. The DNA for the CDR3 is TGTGCCAGTAGTATAAGTCAGAACACTGAAGCTTTCTTT.

V is TRBV7-2 and J is TRBJ2-3; the match to TRBD1 covers 9 bases. The CDR3 sequence is 14 residues long. With 2 bases clipped from V and 4 bases from J, the junction kept 1 base outside the gene matches. From germline, CDR1 is SGHTA and CDR2 FQGNSA. The CDR3 reads CASSLTGGADTQYF. The CDR3 DNA reads TGTGCCAGCAGCTTAACAGGGGGCGCAGATACGCAGTATTTT.

The chain combines TRBV16 with TRBJ1-2, with TRBD1 identical over 9 bases. The ends lost 5 bases at V and 4 bases at J; junction bases unmatched: 8. From germline, CDR1 is KGHSY and CDR2 FQNENV. The CDR3 is 15 residues long. The CDR3 DNA reads as TGTGCCAGCAGCAGAGGCGGACAGGGGAGCTATGGCTACACCTTC. Protein: CASSRGGQGSYGYTF.

CDR3 coding DNA: TGTGCCAGCAGCTTCGTCCAGGGAAATAACTATGGCTACACCTTC. Translated, it gives CASSFVQGNNYGYTF. The rearrangement joins TRBV5-4 to TRBJ1-2; maybe TRBD1 (5 bases). V gave up 2 bases and J gave up 1 base, with 12 bases separating them. Germline V CDR1 and CDR2: SGHNT, YYREEE (reference sequence). The CDR3 has 15 amino acids.

The gene calls are TRBV18 and TRBJ2-7; TRBD1 matches 11 bases. Trimming cost V 4 bases and J 5 bases; bases outside gene matches: 4. CDR1 and CDR2 from the germline V gene are KGHSH and LQKENI. The CDR3 runs to 14 residues. The CDR3 nucleotides are TGTGCCAGCTCACGGGACAGGGGGTCTAACGAGCAGTACTTC. Translation: CASSRDRGSNEQYF.

The chain couples TRBV18 to TRBJ2-1, with TRBD2 as a possible D gene (5 bases). Trimming took off 2 bases at V and 7 bases at J, with 15 bases between the two ends. Germline V lookup: CDR1 KGHSH, CDR2 LQKENI. This CDR3 region has 15 residues. The CDR3 protein is CASSPRATEANEQFF. CDR3 coding DNA: TGTGCCAGCTCACCAAGAGCAACGGAGGCGAATGAGCAGTTCTTC.

The chain has TRBV19 and TRBJ2-1; 11 bases are a match to TRBD1. With V trimmed by 7 bases and J by 9 bases, 5 bases remained unmatched. Germline V lookup: CDR1 LNHDA, CDR2 SQIVND (reference sequence). The CDR3 contains 13 residues. In DNA, the CDR3 is TGTGCCAGTACCGGACAGGGGGCTTTTGAGCAGTTCTTC. Its translation is CASTGQGAFEQFF.

V is TRBV7-9 and J is TRBJ2-7; TRBD2 might be the D (5 bases). The CDR3 contains 13 residues. V was pared by 1 base and J by 2 bases, with 6 bases between. Germline V gene data show CDR1 as SEHNR and CDR2 as FQNEAQ (reference sequence). The CDR3 region is CASSLVGAYEQYF. CDR3 sequence (DNA): TGTGCCAGCAGCTTAGTGGGAGCCTACGAGCAGTACTTC.

The CDR3: CASSQEYSYEQYF. The CDR3 bases are TGCGCCAGCAGCCAAGAATACAGCTACGAGCAGTACTTC. The chain combines TRBV4-3 with TRBJ2-7; D gene uncertain. Germline lookup yields CDR1 LGHNA and CDR2 YSLEER. Between the trimmed V and J ends, which lost 0 bases and 3 bases, there was a span of 6 bases. The CDR3 spans 13 residues.

The V and J genes are TRBV5-1 and TRBJ2-7; no firm D call. V was trimmed by 5 bases and J by 1 base, leaving 10 bases between them. CDR1 and CDR2 from the germline V gene are SGHRS and YFSETQ. The CDR3 has 13 amino acids. CDR3 sequence: CASRPPESYEQYF. The CDR3 nucleotides are TGCGCCAGCAGGCCTCCGGAATCCTACGAGCAGTACTTC.

The V and J genes are TRBV5-1 and TRBJ1-3; D perhaps matches TRBD1 (6 bases). Germline-derived CDR1 and CDR2 are SGHRS and YFSETQ. This CDR3 is 15 amino acids long. V was trimmed by 2 bases and J by 3 bases, leaving 12 bases between them. CDR3 loop: CASSFTGRNGNTIYF. CDR3 bases: TGCGCCAGCAGCTTCACAGGGAGGAATGGAAACACCATATATTTT.

V usage is TRBV7-2 and J usage is TRBJ2-7; D call uncertain. CDR3 length equals 12 residues. Germline V gene data show CDR1 as SGHTA and CDR2 as FQGNSA. Between the trimmed V and J ends, which lost 5 bases and 5 bases, there was a span of 10 bases. DNA for the CDR3: TGTGCCAGCAGCCGTCGACTCCACGAGCAGTACTTC. It encodes CASSRRLHEQYF.

By share of the sample, this clone is medium-sized. The chain links TRBV2 to TRBJ2-7, with TRBD1 matching over 8 bases. Germline CDR1 SNHLY, CDR2 FYNNEI. The CDR3 totals 15 residues. The ends lost 1 base at V and 2 bases at J; junction bases unmatched: 4. In DNA form, the CDR3 reads TGTGCCAGCAGTGAAGAGGACAGGGCTCCCTACGAGCAGTACTTC. It yields the protein CASSEEDRAPYEQYF.

The V and J genes are TRBV5-6 and TRBJ1-2; 8 nucleotides agree with TRBD1. Germline CDR1 is SGHDT and CDR2 is YYEEEE. With V trimmed by 2 bases and J by 2 bases, 5 bases remained unmatched. CDR3 length: 15 residues. CDR3 region: CASSFTGTGNYGYTF. The CDR3 DNA reads TGTGCCAGCAGCTTCACCGGGACAGGCAACTATGGCTACACCTTC.

V and J are TRBV9 and TRBJ1-5; no clear D. Trimming took 2 bases from V and 5 from J, leaving 8 bases between them. The CDR3 is 13 residues long. The germline V gene has CDR1 SGDLS and CDR2 YYNGEE. The CDR3: CASSVYADQPQHF. In DNA form, the CDR3 reads TGTGCCAGCAGCGTGTATGCCGATCAGCCCCAGCATTTT.

The J gene is TRBJ1-5, the V gene TRBV19; D might be TRBD1 (6 bases). Trimming removed 2 bases from V and 9 bases from J, with 23 bases in between. Germline values: CDR1 LNHDA, CDR2 SQIVND (reference sequence). The CDR3 consists of 17 residues. The DNA for the CDR3 is TGTGCCAGTAGTATATCGGCCGGGCGGGGGGCCCAGCGGCCCCAGCATTTT. The encoded protein is CASSISAGRGAQRPQHF.

The gene calls are TRBV6-1 and TRBJ2-1; D remains ambiguous. V dropped 7 bases and J dropped 6 bases, with 13 bases sitting between them. CDR1 MNHNS and CDR2 SASEGT come from the germline V gene. This CDR3 region has 13 residues. The CDR3, as DNA: TGTGCCAGCATTAGTAGTCAGATCAATGAGCAGTTCTTC. Translated, it gives CASISSQINEQFF.

The V gene is TRBV5-1, the J gene TRBJ1-1; no clear D. Trimming took off 1 base at V and 2 bases at J, with 9 bases between the two ends. Germline assignment: CDR1 SGHRS and CDR2 YFSETQ. The CDR3 contains 14 residues. In DNA, the CDR3 is TGCGCCAGCAGCTTGTACAGCCTAAACACTGAAGCTTTCTTT. It codes for CASSLYSLNTEAFF.

The rearrangement uses TRBV25-1 and TRBJ2-1, with 7 bases aligning to TRBD1. Trimming removed 2 bases from V and 8 bases from J; junction bases left unmatched: 6. CDR3 length equals 14 residues. Germline V gene sequence: CDR1 MGHDK, CDR2 SYGVNS. The CDR3 sequence is CASSERGRRDEQFF. The DNA of the CDR3 is TGTGCCAGCAGTGAAAGGGGGCGAAGGGATGAGCAGTTCTTC.

The CDR3 region has the DNA TGCGCCAGCAGCCAAAGTGGCCAGAGCGACTACGAGCAGTACTTC. Translated, it gives CASSQSGQSDYEQYF. The chain employs TRBV4-3 and TRBJ2-7, with D unclear. Trimming took off 2 bases at V and 3 bases at J, with 14 bases between the two ends. Germline loops: CDR1 LGHNA, CDR2 YSLEER. This CDR3 comprises 15 residues.

The V and J genes are TRBV29-1 and TRBJ2-1; 8 nucleotides align to TRBD2. The CDR3 loop spans 13 amino acids. V shed 5 bases, J shed 5 bases, and the junction held 5 bases outside the gene matches. Germline V gene sequence: CDR1 SQVTM, CDR2 ANQGSEA. The DNA of the CDR3 is TGCAGCGTTCGTATCGGGGGGGACAATGAGCAGTTCTTC. Translating gives CSVRIGGDNEQFF.

This chain links TRBV4-1 with TRBJ2-1; 8 nucleotides align to TRBD1. Germline CDR1 MGHRA, CDR2 YSYEKL. With V trimmed by 5 bases and J by 1 base, 7 bases remained unmatched. This CDR3 is 16 amino acids long. CDR3: CASSMDRASSYNEQFF. CDR3 bases: TGCGCCAGCAGCATGGACAGGGCGTCATCCTACAATGAGCAGTTCTTC.

V usage is TRBV7-9 and J usage is TRBJ2-1; D is undetermined. Germline assignment: CDR1 SEHNR and CDR2 FQNEAQ (reference sequence). The CDR3 totals 14 residues. V lost 5 bases to trimming and J lost 0 bases, with 8 bases between them. DNA of the CDR3: TGTGCCAGCAGCGGGTTAAGCTCCTACAATGAGCAGTTCTTC. Translating it yields CASSGLSSYNEQFF.

This chain links TRBV29-1 with TRBJ1-1; 9 bases fit TRBD1. Trimming cost V 6 bases and J 3 bases; bases outside gene matches: 5. This CDR3 is built from 13 residues. Germline V CDR1 and CDR2: SQVTM, ANQGSEA. The CDR3 nucleotides read TGCAGCGTCCGACAGGGGGGAGACACTGAAGCTTTCTTT. Protein: CSVRQGGDTEAFF.

This clone was observed once. The chain employs TRBV5-1 and TRBJ2-7, with TRBD1 as a possible D gene (5 bases). This CDR3 spans 14 amino acids. Trimming pared 2 bases from V and 3 bases from J, leaving 12 bases between. Per germline, CDR1 SGHRS and CDR2 YFSETQ. The CDR3 protein is CASSLQVSSYEQYF. Written as DNA, the CDR3 is TGCGCCAGCAGCTTACAGGTTTCTAGCTACGAGCAGTACTTC. The full variable domain, completed using reference TRBV5-1 and TRBJ2-7, is KAGVTQTPRYLIKTRGQQVTLSCSPISGHRSVSWYQQTPGQGLQFLFEYFSETQRNKGNFPGRFSGRQFSNSRSEMNVSTLELGDSALYLCASSLQVSSYEQYFGPGTRLTVT.

The V gene is TRBV7-9, the J gene TRBJ1-1; D might be TRBD1 (6 bases). The V end was cut by 2 bases, the J end by 6 bases, with 13 bases between. Germline V gene data show CDR1 as SEHNR and CDR2 as FQNEAQ (reference sequence). There are 14 residues in the CDR3. CDR3 region: CASSLTGTSAEAFF. The CDR3 DNA reads TGTGCCAGCAGCTTAACAGGGACAAGCGCTGAAGCTTTCTTT.

V usage is TRBV5-6 and J usage is TRBJ2-2; D is undetermined. In germline, CDR1 is SGHDT, CDR2 YYEEEE. The CDR3 totals 15 residues. Trimming took off 2 bases at V and 0 bases at J, with 8 bases between the two ends. CDR3 bases: TGTGCCAGCAGCTTATCACTAACGAACACCGGGGAGCTGTTTTTT. This encodes CASSLSLTNTGELFF.

The chain recombines TRBV7-2 with TRBJ1-1; D unresolved. The germline CDR1 and CDR2 sequences are SGHTA and FQGNSA. V was clipped by 3 bases and J by 0 bases, with 8 bases between them. CDR3 length: 14 residues. The CDR3 bases are TGTGCCAGCAGCTTCCAAGGTATGAACACTGAAGCTTTCTTT. Its protein is CASSFQGMNTEAFF.

The chain carries TRBV5-1 and TRBJ1-5; D not resolved. Germline values: CDR1 SGHRS, CDR2 YFSETQ. Trimming cost V 1 base and J 0 bases, with 14 bases left between them. The CDR3 is 17 residues long. The CDR3 DNA sequence: TGCGCCAGCAGCTTGTCACCCCTGGGAGATAGCAATCAGCCCCAGCATTTT. It codes for CASSLSPLGDSNQPQHF. The variable domain in full, with the rest retrieved from reference TRBV5-1 and TRBJ1-5, is KAGVTQTPRYLIKTRGQQVTLSCSPISGHRSVSWYQQTPGQGLQFLFEYFSETQRNKGNFPGRFSGRQFSNSRSEMNVSTLELGDSALYLCASSLSPLGDSNQPQHFGDGTRLSIL.

The gene calls are TRBV11-2 and TRBJ2-2; 9 positions agree with TRBD2. The CDR3 has 16 residues. After removal of 1 base from V and 7 bases from J, the junction contained 7 bases not matched to a gene. Germline V lookup: CDR1 SGHAT, CDR2 FQNNGV. As DNA, the CDR3 is TGTGCCAGCAGCTTAGGGCTAGCGGGACATGGCGGGGAGCTGTTTTTT. Amino acids: CASSLGLAGHGGELFF.